This T cell receptor beta chain was identified during a study of CD8 T cells in Susac syndrome. Trimming stripped 5 bases from V and 6 bases from J, with 17 bases between. Germline CDR1 and CDR2: MNHEY and SVGEGT. The CDR3 totals 15 residues. For this clonotype: Its antigen remains unknown.

The authors reverse transcribed 0.5 to 1 ug RNA with random hexamers. Amplification of TCR beta CDR3 across 54 Vbeta and 13 Jbeta was performed with immunoSEQ multiplex PCR. TCRdb analysed the immunoSEQ multiplex PCR reads with MiXCR anew, one entry per CDR3 protein. The profile shows 150,000 to 160,000 distinct CDR3 sequences, 85% to 95% of them singletons. Study-level findings and limits: When the CD4+ T cell repertoires of patients with Susac syndrome were examined, they did not show any clonal expansion.

The authors carried out high-throughput sequencing of TCR beta. They applied it to CD8+ and CD4+ T cells obtained from blood. The receptor was derived from a human donor with Susac syndrome. The specimen was CD4+ T cells from PBMCs. The genes are TRBV6-2 or TRBV6-3 and TRBJ2-1; a weak D match, TRBD1 (6 bases). The CDR3 DNA follows: TGTGCCAGCAGTCTCCTACAGGGTTTGGCCAATGAGCAGTTCTTC. Its translation: CASSLLQGLANEQFF.